A single sample is the source of the 25 T cell receptor beta chains below, sequenced in a study of T cell clonotyping in hematopoietic cell transplantation. Generated by immunoSEQ multiplex PCR, the TCRdb table keeps only in-frame clones and is missing some. The data contain about 15,000 clones, roughly nine tenths of them seen just once; the ten biggest clones take up 2.5% to 3.5%. The sequencing sample was made of peripheral blood mononuclear cells. The receptors were sampled from a man aged 50-60 years in good health. Some clones in this sample may be carry-over from other donors' samples.

The chain is built from TRBV4-1 and TRBJ1-5; D call uncertain. Germline values: CDR1 MGHRA, CDR2 YSYEKL. V shed 0 bases and J shed 7 bases, with 22 bases lying between them. CDR3 length: 18 amino acids. The CDR3 protein is CASSQDLLGPEIGQPQHF. The DNA of the CDR3 is TGCGCCAGCAGCCAAGATTTATTGGGCCCCGAAATTGGGCAGCCCCAGCATTTT.

This chain links TRBV27 with TRBJ1-2; possibly TRBD1 for D (5 bases). CDR1 MNHEY and CDR2 SMNVEV come from the germline V gene (reference sequence). CDR3 length: 12 amino acids. Trimming stripped 2 bases from V and 4 bases from J, with 5 bases between. The CDR3 coding sequence is TGTGCCAGCAGTTTACAGGGCTATGGCTACACCTTC. It translates to CASSLQGYGYTF.

V and J are TRBV28 and TRBJ1-2; 10 bases align to TRBD1. The CDR3 has 14 residues. V dropped 7 bases and J dropped 4; count of bases not matched to a gene: 6. Germline values: CDR1 MDHEN, CDR2 SYDVKM. In DNA form, the CDR3 reads TGTGCCAGCATGACAGGGGGCGTGGGCTATGGCTACACCTTC. Amino acids: CASMTGGVGYGYTF.

V gene TRBV6-5 combines with J gene TRBJ2-7; TRBD1 is a possible D gene (5 bases). V lost 0 bases, J lost 6 bases, and 6 bases lay in between. Germline loops: CDR1 MNHEY, CDR2 SVGAGI. The CDR3 has 12 residues. The CDR3 DNA follows: TGTGCCAGCAGTTACTCGCAGGGCGAGCAGTACTTC. It specifies CASSYSQGEQYF.

Here the CDR3 reads CAYQEGGDYGYTF. The CDR3, as DNA: TGTGCCTATCAAGAGGGTGGGGACTATGGCTACACCTTC. V is TRBV30 and J is TRBJ1-2, with no clear D. Germline assignment: CDR1 GTSNPN and CDR2 SVGIG (reference sequence). V gave up 7 bases and J gave up 3 bases, with 15 bases separating them. The CDR3 sequence is 13 residues long.

This clone was seen once. The chain recombines TRBV7-2 with TRBJ1-1; D remains unclear. The V end was cut by 7 bases, the J end by 10 bases, with 13 bases between. The CDR3 has 11 residues. CDR1 is SGHTA and CDR2 is FQGNSA in the germline V gene. The CDR3 protein is CASIQEKSAFF. In DNA, the CDR3 is TGTGCCAGCATCCAGGAAAAATCAGCTTTCTTT.

The rearrangement uses TRBV30 and TRBJ1-2, with D unclear. V was trimmed by 3 bases and J by 1 base, leaving 9 bases between them. The germline V gene has CDR1 GTSNPN and CDR2 SVGIG (reference sequence). This CDR3 region has 13 residues. The CDR3 region has the DNA TGTGCCTGGAGGCCGGGCCTTAACTATGGCTACACCTTC. This encodes CAWRPGLNYGYTF.

The rearrangement joins TRBV28 to TRBJ2-3; weak D call: TRBD2 (6 bases). Trimming removed 6 bases at V and 4 bases at J, with 14 bases between. Germline V gene sequence: CDR1 MDHEN, CDR2 SYDVKM. This CDR3 is 14 amino acids long. This CDR3 reads CASSSGGRADTQYF. CDR3 nucleotides: TGTGCCAGCAGCTCCGGGGGACGGGCAGATACGCAGTATTTT.

This clone was picked up one time. The chain joins TRBV5-4 to TRBJ1-2, with no clear D. The CDR3 runs to 14 residues. V lost 4 bases and J lost 4, with 14 bases in between. Germline V gene data show CDR1 as SGHNT and CDR2 as YYREEE (reference sequence). CDR3 protein: CASSTSKGGYGYTF. CDR3 DNA: TGTGCCAGCAGCACTTCAAAGGGAGGCTATGGCTACACCTTC. Full variable domain (rest looked up from reference TRBV5-4 and TRBJ1-2): ETGVTQSPTHLIKTRGQQVTLRCSSQSGHNTVSWYQQALGQGPQFIFQYYREEENGRGNFPPRFSGLQFPNYSSELNVNALELDDSALYLCASSTSKGGYGYTFGSGTRLTVV.

V and J are TRBV25-1 and TRBJ2-2; D is possibly TRBD1 or TRBD2 (5 bases each). The germline V and J ends were trimmed by 6 bases and 7 bases, with 21 bases remaining between them. CDR1 and CDR2 (germline): MGHDK, SYGVNS. This CDR3 has 16 residues. Here the CDR3 DNA reads TGTGCCAGCAGCTACGCCGGGACCTCTTTAAGCGGGGAGCTGTTTTTT. Its translation is CASSYAGTSLSGELFF. Drawing the rest from reference TRBV25-1 and TRBJ2-2, the complete variable domain is EADIYQTPRYLVIGTGKKITLECSQTMGHDKMYWYQQDPGMELHLIHYSYGVNSTEKGDLSSESTVSRIRTEHFPLTLESARPSHTSQYLCASSYAGTSLSGELFFGEGSRLTVL.

This clone was detected only once. V gene TRBV30 combines with J gene TRBJ1-6, with D uncertain. This CDR3 has 13 residues. Germline CDR1 GTSNPN, CDR2 SVGIG (reference sequence). The germline V and J ends were trimmed by 2 bases and 8 bases, with 10 bases remaining between them. The CDR3 region is CAWSQPADSPLHF. The CDR3 nucleotides read TGTGCCTGGAGTCAGCCCGCAGATTCACCCCTCCACTTT.

The J gene is TRBJ2-5, the V gene TRBV28, with D possibly TRBD2 on 6 matching bases. Germline V gene lookup returns CDR1 MDHEN and CDR2 SYDVKM. This CDR3 has 14 amino acids. Trimming shortened V by 4 bases and J by 5 bases, and 14 bases separated the two germline ends. CDR3 bases: TGTGCCAGCAGTTCCCAGGGACTGCGGGAGACCCAGTACTTC. This encodes CASSSQGLRETQYF.

V gene TRBV28 combines with J gene TRBJ1-2, with a possible D match to TRBD1 (5 bases). CDR3 size: 12 residues. Trimming removed 5 bases at V and 4 bases at J, with 8 bases between. Germline V gene data show CDR1 as MDHEN and CDR2 as SYDVKM. Here the CDR3 reads CASSMGLYGYTF. The CDR3 nucleotides read TGTGCCAGCAGTATGGGACTCTATGGCTACACCTTC.

The chain combines TRBV11-2 with TRBJ1-6; 7 nucleotides line up with TRBD1. Germline trimming cut 2 bases from V and 7 bases from J; bases unmatched to any gene: 8. Looked up from germline, CDR1 is SGHAT and CDR2 is FQNNGV. The CDR3 loop spans 16 amino acids. This CDR3 reads CASSLIRGPRNSPLHF. In DNA, the CDR3 is TGTGCCAGCAGCTTAATAAGGGGGCCAAGGAATTCACCCCTCCACTTT. The complete variable domain, with remaining parts taken from reference TRBV11-2 and TRBJ1-6, reads EAGVAQSPRYKIIEKRQSVAFWCNPISGHATLYWYQQILGQGPKLLIQFQNNGVVDDSQLPKDRFSAERLKGVDSTLKIQPAKLEDSAVYLCASSLIRGPRNSPLHFGNGTRLTVT.

The chain has TRBV30 and TRBJ2-7, with D possibly matching TRBD1 (5 bases). This CDR3 spans 17 amino acids. From germline, CDR1 is GTSNPN and CDR2 SVGIG (reference sequence). The V end was cut by 0 bases, the J end by 2 bases, with 20 bases between. CDR3 DNA sequence: TGTGCCTGGAGTGTACAGGTTTGGACCGCGGACCCCTACGAGCAGTACTTC. Translation gives CAWSVQVWTADPYEQYF.

The CDR3 here is CASSSLGTSLGETQYF. CDR3 bases: TGTGCCAGCAGTTCTCTTGGGACTAGCCTAGGGGAGACCCAGTACTTC. The V and J genes are TRBV6-5 and TRBJ2-5; TRBD2 matches at 9 bases. CDR1 and CDR2 from the germline V gene are MNHEY and SVGAGI. The CDR3 runs 16 residues. With V trimmed by 4 bases and J by 5 bases, 11 bases remained unmatched.

The rearrangement uses TRBV30 and TRBJ1-1; no definite D call. The CDR3 runs to 12 residues. V lost 8 bases and J lost 11, with 21 bases in between. Germline CDR1 is GTSNPN and CDR2 is SVGIG (reference sequence). In DNA form, the CDR3 reads TGTGCCCGCCGGGAGGCGACCTGGGAGGCTTTCTTT. Amino acids: CARREATWEAFF.

The V call is TRBV29-1, the J call TRBJ2-7; TRBD2 might be the D (6 bases). This CDR3 has 13 amino acids. Germline V gene sequence: CDR1 SQVTM, CDR2 ANQGSEA. V was trimmed by 7 bases and J by 0 bases, leaving 13 bases between them. The CDR3 region has the DNA TGCAGCGCCGAGGAGGGGATCTCCTACGAGCAGTACTTC. Translated, it gives CSAEEGISYEQYF.

The V and J genes are TRBV11-3 and TRBJ1-1; D might be TRBD1 (6 bases). Trimming shortened V by 5 bases and J by 10 bases, and 20 bases separated the two germline ends. The CDR3 extends over 14 amino acids. CDR1 SGHNT and CDR2 YENEEA come from the germline V gene. The CDR3 region is CASSHGGPELRAFF. Written as DNA, the CDR3 is TGTGCCAGCAGCCACGGGGGGCCGGAGTTAAGAGCTTTCTTT.

V and J are TRBV28 and TRBJ2-7; 7 nucleotides line up with TRBD1. Germline assignment: CDR1 MDHEN and CDR2 SYDVKM. V shed 8 bases, J shed 4 bases, and the junction held 8 bases outside the gene matches. The CDR3 sequence is 13 residues long. The CDR3 DNA follows: TGTGCCAGCGTTAAGCTGACAGGGTACGAGCAGTACTTC. It yields the protein CASVKLTGYEQYF.

This clone turned up a few times. This chain connects TRBV14 to TRBJ2-2, with no clear D. CDR1 is SGHDN, CDR2 FVKESK, per germline. Between the trimmed V and J ends, which lost 1 base and 6 bases, there was a span of 0 bases. This CDR3 contains 11 residues. CDR3 coding DNA: TGTGCCAGCAGCCAAGCCGGGGAGCTGTTTTTT. This encodes CASSQAGELFF.

The genes are TRBV9 and TRBJ2-7; either TRBD1 or TRBD2 may fit D (6 bases each). Deletions cut 3 bases from V and 4 bases from J, with 8 bases between. This CDR3 contains 12 residues. Germline lookup yields CDR1 SGDLS and CDR2 YYNGEE. The CDR3 nucleotides are TGTGCCAGCAGCGAGGGGGGTTACGAGCAGTACTTC. Protein: CASSEGGYEQYF.

V usage is TRBV10-3 and J usage is TRBJ2-7; D tentatively fits TRBD1 or TRBD2 (6 bases each). The V end was cut by 10 bases, the J end by 0 bases, with 13 bases between. CDR1 is ENHRY and CDR2 is SYGVKD in the germline V gene. CDR3 size: 13 residues. For the CDR3, the DNA is TGTGCCACAAGACGGGGGCGCTCCTACGAGCAGTACTTC. Translation: CATRRGRSYEQYF.

This chain joins TRBV27 and TRBJ2-1; 10 nucleotides align to TRBD1. This CDR3 comprises 14 residues. The ends lost 8 bases at V and 4 bases at J; junction bases unmatched: 5. Per the germline V gene, CDR1 is MNHEY and CDR2 is SMNVEV (reference sequence). CDR3 DNA: TGTGCCAGCGCGCTGGACAGGGGGTACAATGAGCAGTTCTTC. The encoded protein is CASALDRGYNEQFF.

The rearrangement joins TRBV28 to TRBJ2-5; tentative D call: TRBD1 (6 bases). V lost 3 bases and J 5 bases, leaving 22 bases between the germline ends. There are 17 residues in the CDR3. Germline V gene data show CDR1 as MDHEN and CDR2 as SYDVKM. Here the CDR3 reads CASSFGAIQGVGETQYF. The DNA of the CDR3 is TGTGCCAGCAGTTTTGGGGCGATACAGGGCGTTGGGGAGACCCAGTACTTC.